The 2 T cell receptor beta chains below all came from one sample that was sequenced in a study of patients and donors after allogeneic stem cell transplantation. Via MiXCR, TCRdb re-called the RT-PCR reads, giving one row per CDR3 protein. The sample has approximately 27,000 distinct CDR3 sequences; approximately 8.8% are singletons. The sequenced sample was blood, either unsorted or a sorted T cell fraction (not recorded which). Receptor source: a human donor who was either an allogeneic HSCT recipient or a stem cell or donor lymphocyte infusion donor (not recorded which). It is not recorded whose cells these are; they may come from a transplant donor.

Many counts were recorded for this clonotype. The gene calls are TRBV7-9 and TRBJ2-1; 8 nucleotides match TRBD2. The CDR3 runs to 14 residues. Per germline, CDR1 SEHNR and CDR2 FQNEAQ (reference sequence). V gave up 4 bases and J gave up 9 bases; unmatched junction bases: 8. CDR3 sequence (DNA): TGTGCCAGCAGCTCGGTCGGGGGGGATATTGAGCAGTTCTTC. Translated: CASSSVGGDIEQFF.

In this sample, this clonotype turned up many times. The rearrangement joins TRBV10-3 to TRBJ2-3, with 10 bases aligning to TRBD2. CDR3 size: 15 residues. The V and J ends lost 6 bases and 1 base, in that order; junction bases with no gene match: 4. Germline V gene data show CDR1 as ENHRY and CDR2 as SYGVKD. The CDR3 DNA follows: TGTGCCATCAGCACAACTAGCGGGGGCACAGATACGCAGTATTTT. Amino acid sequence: CAISTTSGGTDTQYF.